This TCR beta chain is from a study of response to subunit inactivated influenza vaccine. Via MiXCR, TCRdb re-called the RT-PCR reads, giving one row per CDR3 protein. This sample has roughly 760,000 distinct CDR3 sequences, with 21% found just once. Ten or more counts support this clonotype. Its antigen is still unknown. Whole-study findings and limits: Only a handful of new T cells, the authors suggested, are recruited with each seasonal influenza vaccination.

Germline assignment: CDR1 ENHRY and CDR2 SYGVKD. Germline trimming cut 10 bases from V and 2 bases from J; bases unmatched to any gene: 2. This CDR3 contains 12 residues. The J gene is TRBJ2-7, the V gene TRBV10-3; TRBD2 agrees at 10 bases. Sequencing was performed on PBMCs from blood, taken 5 to 6 days after vaccination. The TCR originated in a man in his forties or fifties who received an inactivated influenza vaccine. In DNA form, the CDR3 reads TGTGCCAGCACTAGCGGGGCCTACGAGCAGTACTTC. It is translated as CASTSGAYEQYF.